A selection of T cell receptor beta chains follows, all from one sample in a study of blood T cells in healthy people across ages. TCRdb redid the calling of the 5' RACE reads with MiXCR, one entry per CDR3 protein. The table includes about 1 million distinct CDR3 sequences, roughly 45% detected once. The specimen was blood. These receptors were collected from a woman aged 60 to 75 in good health. Each CDR3 is given with its conserved first and last residue. The order of the fields is D gene, CDR3 length, V gene, CDR3 protein. The D gene is left open where the match is weak.

>NA|14|TRBV12-3/TRBV12-4
CASSLSRSNQPQHF
>NA|16|TRBV7-6
CASSPQSGSGTDTQYF
>TRBD2|14|TRBV5-6
CASSGLAGSHEQYF
>TRBD1|15|TRBV18
CASSPGGTGGVGYTF
>NA|14|TRBV4-1
CASSQVFGEEKLFF
>NA|11|TRBV6-1
CASMGLTEAFF
>TRBD2|16|TRBV18
CASSRRGGTIYNEQFF
>TRBD1|14|TRBV20-1
CSARGFGTAYGYTF
>TRBD2|14|TRBV20-1
CSANGLAGTYEQYF
>NA|15|TRBV28
CATGKGQSADQPQHF
>NA|12|TRBV29-1
CSAEGVRFEQYF
>TRBD1|17|TRBV6-1
CASRPIGQGGNILEQYF
>NA|13|TRBV7-2
CASKRSSTDTQYF
>NA|15|TRBV25-1
CASSEAQGRRETQYF
>NA|12|TRBV29-1
CSVDRHNTEAFF
>TRBD2|15|TRBV4-1
CASSQPGLVTDTQYF
>NA|14|TRBV20-1
CSAGGGAKSETQYF
>TRBD2|18|TRBV3-1
CASSQFSGGVGLQETQYF
>TRBD2|12|TRBV20-1
CSALGLASEQYF
>NA|12|TRBV29-1
CSVEIAGKVQYF
>NA|15|TRBV7-2
CASSLEGFMSDTQYF
>NA|14|TRBV29-1
CSGGYSGHQETQYF
>NA|13|TRBV29-1
CSVEGLRGQPQHF
>TRBD1|12|TRBV3-1
CASGGQYNEQFF
>NA|14|TRBV9
CASNDGGGLDTQYF
>TRBD1|15|TRBV10-3
CAIRDDRASGEKLFF
>NA|13|TRBV29-1
CSAQPPNSGEQYF
>TRBD1|17|TRBV15
CATSRDTGGSLRDTQYF
>TRBD2|18|TRBV15
CATSTFPGLAFGAMEQFF
>NA|14|TRBV7-9
CASSLVGAGAEQFF
>NA|14|TRBV20-1
CSTRAFDRPYEQYF
>TRBD1|14|TRBV27
CASRDRVPPYEQYF
>TRBD2|14|TRBV20-1
CSEGTSGVTDAQYF
>TRBD2|16|TRBV27
CASSSPTSGRNNEQFF
>TRBD2|15|TRBV12-3/TRBV12-4
CASSFWREGRNEQFF
>TRBD1|14|TRBV12-3/TRBV12-4
CASSFRDRWCEQYF
>TRBD2|17|TRBV4-1
CASSQPASGRKDNEQFF
>TRBD1|14|TRBV27
CASSHGQGTGEQYF
>NA|13|TRBV27
CASSYTRYNEQFF
>NA|13|TRBV6-4
CASSDYPGREQYF
>NA|14|TRBV5-7
CASSLSQALAEQYF
>NA|15|TRBV11-2
CASSLSPSAQETQYF
>TRBD1|14|TRBV4-2
CASSLSRGDLDYTF
>TRBD2|15|TRBV19
CASRSAGGPTYEQYF
>TRBD2|14|TRBV20-1
CSWSGIQSYNEQFF